The 19 T cell receptor beta chains below come from one sample, sequenced in a study of cytomegalovirus exposure and HLA in healthy donors (dated by TCRdb to the late 2010s). Receptors were amplified or captured by the immunoSEQ multiplex PCR assay. For the multiplex PCR, a mixture combining 60 forward primers for TCR Vbeta segments and 13 reverse primers for TCR Jbeta segments was used. The immuneACCESS repertoire file appears here via TCRdb, limited to in-frame rearrangements. These files lack a portion of the clones; in checked studies, under half of the deficit traces to unresolved V genes, and the cause of the others is not known. The table for this sample lists over 120,000 clones; about 80% of them were counted only once. Around 4.3% of the sample rests with the top ten. The material sequenced was PBMCs. These receptors came from a middle-aged man in good health and CMV-seronegative.

Relative to its sample, this clone is medium-sized (0.01 to 0.1%). V is TRBV6-4 and J is TRBJ2-3; 10 bases map to TRBD2. The length of the CDR3 is 16 residues. CDR1 and CDR2 from the germline V gene are MRHNA and SNTAGT. V trimming: 0 bases; J trimming: 2 bases; junction bases outside the gene matches: 2. CDR3 DNA: TGTGCCAGCAGTGACTCAGCGGGGGGGCCCACAGATACGCAGTATTTT. Translated: CASSDSAGGPTDTQYF.

This clone appeared a few times. CDR3 coding DNA: TGCGCCAGCAGCTTGCGTCTGTTTTTT. This translates into CASSLRLFF. The V gene is TRBV5-1, the J gene TRBJ1-4; D remains ambiguous. V gave up 1 base and J gave up 14 bases, with 3 bases separating them. The CDR3 spans 9 residues. Germline CDR1 and CDR2: SGHRS and YFSETQ. Based on the CDR3 plus reference TRBV5-1 and TRBJ1-4, the full variable domain is KAGVTQTPRYLIKTRGQQVTLSCSPISGHRSVSWYQQTPGQGLQFLFEYFSETQRNKGNFPGRFSGRQFSNSRSEMNVSTLELGDSALYLCASSLRLFFGSGTQLSVL.

J is TRBJ2-7 and V is TRBV27, with 8 bases aligning to TRBD2. Germline lookup yields CDR1 MNHEY and CDR2 SMNVEV (reference sequence). CDR3 length: 13 amino acids. The V gene end was trimmed by 6 bases and the J gene end by 6 bases; junction bases not matched to a gene: 7. In DNA, the CDR3 is TGTGCCAGCAGGGTTATAGCGGGGACCGAGCAGTACTTC. This codes for CASRVIAGTEQYF.

This clone has a handful of counts. This chain connects TRBV5-3 to TRBJ1-2; 10 bases fit TRBD1. TRBV5-3 has ORF status, its function being uncertain. The CDR3 covers 16 residues. The trim removed 4 bases at V and 7 bases at J, leaving 13 bases unmatched. CDR3 sequence: CARSPSGTGASFGYTF. The CDR3 DNA reads as TGTGCCAGAAGCCCCTCCGGGACAGGGGCTTCCTTTGGCTACACCTTC.

The chain has TRBV7-8 and TRBJ1-1; D may be TRBD1 (6 bases). The CDR3 covers 14 residues. The V and J ends lost 3 bases and 4 bases respectively, with 12 bases between them. Germline assignment: CDR1 SGHVS and CDR2 FQNEAQ. CDR3 nucleotide sequence: TGTGCCAGCAGCTTGCGACAGGTCGGCACTGAAGCTTTCTTT. Its protein is CASSLRQVGTEAFF. The variable domain in full, with the rest retrieved from reference TRBV7-8 and TRBJ1-1, is GAGVSQSPRYKVAKRGQDVALRCDPISGHVSLFWYQQALGQGPEFLTYFQNEAQLDKSGLPSDRFFAERPEGSVSTLKIQRTQQEDSAVYLCASSLRQVGTEAFFGQGTRLTVV.

J is TRBJ1-4 and V is TRBV18; no definite D call. Between the trimmed V and J ends, which lost 3 bases and 8 bases, there was a span of 10 bases. The CDR3 is made up of 13 amino acids. The germline V gene encodes CDR1 KGHSH and CDR2 LQKENI. As DNA, the CDR3 is TGTGCCAGCTCACCGGGGAGGGTGGAAAAACTGTTTTTT. This encodes CASSPGRVEKLFF. Full variable domain (remainder filled in from reference TRBV18 and TRBJ1-4): NAGVMQNPRHLVRRRGQEARLRCSPMKGHSHVYWYRQLPEEGLKFMVYLQKENIIDESGMPKERFSAEFPKEGPSILRIQQVVRGDSAAYFCASSPGRVEKLFFGSGTQLSVL.

The genes are TRBV7-8 and TRBJ2-7; D is uncertain. V was clipped by 5 bases and J by 0 bases, with 14 bases between them. Germline lookup yields CDR1 SGHVS and CDR2 FQNEAQ. CDR3 length equals 15 residues. The CDR3: CASSPARPLSYEQYF. The CDR3 DNA reads TGTGCCAGCAGCCCCGCGCGGCCCCTCTCCTACGAGCAGTACTTC.

V and J are TRBV5-1 and TRBJ2-3; 9 nucleotides agree with TRBD1. J gave up 2 bases and V 2 bases, and 3 bases lay outside the gene matches. The CDR3 is made up of 15 amino acids. Germline-derived CDR1 and CDR2 are SGHRS and YFSETQ. The CDR3 sequence is CASSLGTGPTDTQYF. The CDR3 DNA sequence: TGCGCCAGCAGCTTAGGGACAGGGCCCACAGATACGCAGTATTTT. Filled out from reference TRBV5-1 and TRBJ2-3, the complete variable domain reads KAGVTQTPRYLIKTRGQQVTLSCSPISGHRSVSWYQQTPGQGLQFLFEYFSETQRNKGNFPGRFSGRQFSNSRSEMNVSTLELGDSALYLCASSLGTGPTDTQYFGPGTRLTVL.

The rearrangement links TRBV5-6 to TRBJ2-3; TRBD1 agrees at 9 bases. CDR1 is SGHDT and CDR2 is YYEEEE in the germline V gene. Trimming cost V 4 bases and J 0 bases; bases outside gene matches: 6. The CDR3 is made up of 16 amino acids. The CDR3 spells CASSLTGGWSTDTQYF. Here the CDR3 DNA reads TGTGCCAGCAGCCTGACAGGGGGATGGAGCACAGATACGCAGTATTTT.

CDR3: CASSQETAQNTEAFF. The CDR3 DNA reads TGTGCCAGCAGCCAAGAAACAGCCCAGAACACTGAAGCTTTCTTT. The gene calls are TRBV4-2 and TRBJ1-1; no clear D gene. Germline V gives CDR1 LGHNA, CDR2 YNFKEQ. CDR3 size: 15 residues. The V end lost 0 bases, the J end lost 1 base, and 9 bases lay between the germline ends.

This chain uses TRBV18 with TRBJ2-1; D remains unclear. The CDR3 totals 15 residues. Germline CDR1 and CDR2: KGHSH and LQKENI. V lost 3 bases and J 6 bases, leaving 15 bases between the germline ends. CDR3 nucleotide sequence: TGTGCCAGCTCACCCATGGGCGCGCGACCCAATGAGCAGTTCTTC. Amino acids: CASSPMGARPNEQFF.

This clone showed up just once. The chain joins TRBV11-2 to TRBJ1-2; D is unresolved. V lost 0 bases and J lost 4, with 12 bases in between. Germline assignment: CDR1 SGHAT and CDR2 FQNNGV. The CDR3 covers 15 residues. This CDR3 is CASSLDHRQAYGYTF. The CDR3 region has the DNA TGTGCCAGCAGCTTAGATCACCGGCAGGCCTATGGCTACACCTTC. Variable domain in full (rest from reference TRBV11-2 and TRBJ1-2): EAGVAQSPRYKIIEKRQSVAFWCNPISGHATLYWYQQILGQGPKLLIQFQNNGVVDDSQLPKDRFSAERLKGVDSTLKIQPAKLEDSAVYLCASSLDHRQAYGYTFGSGTRLTVV.

The CDR3 loop is CASSLGRGVEAFF. Written as DNA, the CDR3 is TGTGCCAGCAGCTTAGGGAGGGGCGTTGAAGCTTTCTTT. The chain employs TRBV7-9 and TRBJ1-1; D may be TRBD1 (5 bases). Between the trimmed V and J ends, which lost 1 base and 7 bases, there was a span of 10 bases. CDR1 is SEHNR and CDR2 is FQNEAQ in the germline V gene (reference sequence). The CDR3 contains 13 residues. Combining the CDR3 with reference TRBV7-9 and TRBJ1-1 gives the whole variable domain DTGVSQNPRHKITKRGQNVTFRCDPISEHNRLYWYRQTLGQGPEFLTYFQNEAQLEKSRLLSDRFSAERPKGSFSTLEIQRTEQGDSAMYLCASSLGRGVEAFFGQGTRLTVV.

The chain links TRBV5-4 to TRBJ1-2; 8 bases match TRBD1. V shed 1 base and J 6 bases; nucleotides not matched to a gene: 8. CDR1 is SGHNT and CDR2 is YYREEE in the germline V gene (reference sequence). The CDR3 has 15 residues. CDR3 sequence (DNA): TGTGCCAGCAGCTTGCCCGGGCCACAGGGGGATGGCTACACCTTC. It encodes CASSLPGPQGDGYTF.

The V and J genes are TRBV19 and TRBJ1-1; D uncertain. CDR1 LNHDA and CDR2 SQIVND come from the germline V gene (reference sequence). The CDR3 has 14 amino acids. V gave up 3 bases and J gave up 3 bases, with 11 bases separating them. CDR3 sequence reads: CASSMVPRDTEAFF. CDR3 bases: TGTGCCAGTAGTATGGTTCCCCGGGACACTGAAGCTTTCTTT.

The chain combines TRBV9 with TRBJ2-2; the D gene is possibly TRBD2 (7 bases). This CDR3 contains 14 residues. The V end lost 8 bases, the J end lost 4 bases, and 15 bases lay between the germline ends. The germline gives CDR1 SGDLS, CDR2 YYNGEE. The CDR3 DNA follows: TGTGCCAGTTCCGGGGGGCCAAGCACCGGGGAGCTGTTTTTT. It specifies CASSGGPSTGELFF. Based on the CDR3 plus reference TRBV9 and TRBJ2-2, the full variable domain is DSGVTQTPKHLITATGQRVTLRCSPRSGDLSVYWYQQSLDQGLQFLIQYYNGEERAKGNILERFSAQQFPDLHSELNLSSLELGDSALYFCASSGGPSTGELFFGEGSRLTVL.

This chain uses TRBV5-1 with TRBJ1-4, with a weak D call TRBD1 (6 bases). V lost 1 base to trimming and J lost 1 base, with 17 bases between them. The CDR3 loop spans 18 amino acids. Germline values: CDR1 SGHRS, CDR2 YFSETQ. CDR3 nucleotides: TGCGCCAGCAGCTTGTTTGCTGGGGGACAAGTAACTAATGAAAAACTGTTTTTT. It yields the protein CASSLFAGGQVTNEKLFF.

This chain joins TRBV29-1 and TRBJ1-1; 9 nucleotides line up with TRBD1. CDR3 length: 13 residues. Germline lookup yields CDR1 SQVTM and CDR2 ANQGSEA. Trimming took 3 bases from V and 5 from J; bases not matched to a gene: 4. CDR3 nucleotides: TGCAGCGTTGATGGGACAGGGCAAACTGAAGCTTTCTTT. It translates to CSVDGTGQTEAFF.

The V gene is TRBV18, the J gene TRBJ2-5, with D maybe TRBD1 (5 bases). V dropped 0 bases and J dropped 5 bases, with 16 bases sitting between them. This CDR3 contains 16 residues. In germline, CDR1 is KGHSH, CDR2 LQKENI. CDR3 region: CASSPPGPGKEETQYF. CDR3 nucleotide sequence: TGTGCCAGCTCACCACCGGGGCCAGGGAAAGAGGAGACCCAGTACTTC. Complete variable domain (other parts from reference TRBV18 and TRBJ2-5): NAGVMQNPRHLVRRRGQEARLRCSPMKGHSHVYWYRQLPEEGLKFMVYLQKENIIDESGMPKERFSAEFPKEGPSILRIQQVVRGDSAAYFCASSPPGPGKEETQYFGPGTRLLVL.